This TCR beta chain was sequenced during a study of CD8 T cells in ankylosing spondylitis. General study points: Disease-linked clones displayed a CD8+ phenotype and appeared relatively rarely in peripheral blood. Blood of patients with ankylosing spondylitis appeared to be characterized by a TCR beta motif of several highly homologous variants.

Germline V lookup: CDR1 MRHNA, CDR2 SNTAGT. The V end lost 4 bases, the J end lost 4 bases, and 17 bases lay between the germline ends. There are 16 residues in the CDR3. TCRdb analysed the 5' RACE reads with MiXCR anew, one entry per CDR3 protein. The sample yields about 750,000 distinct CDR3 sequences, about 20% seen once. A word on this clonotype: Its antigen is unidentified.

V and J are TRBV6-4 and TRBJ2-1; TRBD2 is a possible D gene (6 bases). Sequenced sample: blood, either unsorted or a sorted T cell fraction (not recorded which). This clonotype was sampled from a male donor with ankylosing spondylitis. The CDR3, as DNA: TGTGCCAGCAGTGTGGGGGAGGCGATAAAGTACAATGAGCAGTTCTTC. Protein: CASSVGEAIKYNEQFF.